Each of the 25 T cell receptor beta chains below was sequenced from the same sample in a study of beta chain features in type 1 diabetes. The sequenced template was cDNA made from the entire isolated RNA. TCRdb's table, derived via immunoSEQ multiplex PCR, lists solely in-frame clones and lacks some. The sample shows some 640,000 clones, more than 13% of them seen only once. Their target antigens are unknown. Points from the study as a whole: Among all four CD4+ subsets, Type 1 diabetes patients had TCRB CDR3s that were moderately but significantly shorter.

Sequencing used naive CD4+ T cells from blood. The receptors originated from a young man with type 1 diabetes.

The chain's CDR3 is CASSALGGAYNEQFF. CDR3 bases: TGTGCCAGCAGTGCCCTAGGGGGGGCCTACAATGAGCAGTTCTTC. The V and J genes are TRBV25-1 and TRBJ2-1, with D maybe TRBD2 (7 bases). Germline CDR1 is MGHDK and CDR2 is SYGVNS. Trimming left V 4 bases short and J 2 bases short, with 12 bases between. This CDR3 has 15 amino acids.

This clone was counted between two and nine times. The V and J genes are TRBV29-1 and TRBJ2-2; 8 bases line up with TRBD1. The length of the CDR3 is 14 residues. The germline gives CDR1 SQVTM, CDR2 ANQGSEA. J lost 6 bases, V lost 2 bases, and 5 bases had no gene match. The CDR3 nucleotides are TGCAGCGTTGAATTGCAGGGGGCCCCCGGGGAGCTGTTTTTT. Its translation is CSVELQGAPGELFF.

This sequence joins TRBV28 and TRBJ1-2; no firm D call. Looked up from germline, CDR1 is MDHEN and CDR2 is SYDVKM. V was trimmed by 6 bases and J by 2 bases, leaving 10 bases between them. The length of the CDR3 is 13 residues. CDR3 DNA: TGTGCCAGCAGGAATGACTTAAACTATGGCTACACCTTC. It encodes CASRNDLNYGYTF.

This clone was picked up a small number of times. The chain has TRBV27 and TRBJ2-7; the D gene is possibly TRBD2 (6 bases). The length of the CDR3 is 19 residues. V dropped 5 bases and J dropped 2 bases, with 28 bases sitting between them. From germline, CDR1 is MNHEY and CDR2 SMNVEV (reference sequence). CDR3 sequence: CASSRRSASDPPVPYEQYF. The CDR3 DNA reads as TGTGCCAGCAGTAGGCGATCCGCTAGCGATCCACCCGTGCCCTACGAGCAGTACTTC.

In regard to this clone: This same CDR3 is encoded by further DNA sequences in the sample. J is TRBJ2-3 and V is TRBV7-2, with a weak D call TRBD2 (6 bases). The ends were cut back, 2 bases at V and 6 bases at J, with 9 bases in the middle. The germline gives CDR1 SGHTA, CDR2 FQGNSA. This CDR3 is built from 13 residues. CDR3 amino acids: CASSLSGGDTQYF. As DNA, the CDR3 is TGTGCCAGCAGCTTAAGTGGGGGGGATACGCAGTATTTT.

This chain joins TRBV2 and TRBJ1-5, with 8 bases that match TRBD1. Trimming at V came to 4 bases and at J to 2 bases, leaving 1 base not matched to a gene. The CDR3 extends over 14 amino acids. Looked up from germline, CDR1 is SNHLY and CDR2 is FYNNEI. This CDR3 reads CASSAGGGNQPQHF. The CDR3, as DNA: TGTGCCAGCAGTGCAGGGGGCGGCAATCAGCCCCAGCATTTT.

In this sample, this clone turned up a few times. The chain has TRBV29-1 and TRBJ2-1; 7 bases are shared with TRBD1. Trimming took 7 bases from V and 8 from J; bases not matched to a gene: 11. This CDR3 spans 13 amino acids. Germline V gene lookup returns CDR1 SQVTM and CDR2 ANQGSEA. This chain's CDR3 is CSALGEGGDEQFF. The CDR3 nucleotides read TGCAGCGCCCTAGGGGAAGGGGGCGATGAGCAGTTCTTC.

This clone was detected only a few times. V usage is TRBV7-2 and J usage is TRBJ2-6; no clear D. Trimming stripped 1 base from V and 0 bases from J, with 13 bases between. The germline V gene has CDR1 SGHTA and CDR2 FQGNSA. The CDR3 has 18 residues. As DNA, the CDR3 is TGTGCCAGCAGCTTAGTCCCCGGTGCTAGCTCTGGGGCCAACGTCCTGACTTTC. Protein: CASSLVPGASSGANVLTF.

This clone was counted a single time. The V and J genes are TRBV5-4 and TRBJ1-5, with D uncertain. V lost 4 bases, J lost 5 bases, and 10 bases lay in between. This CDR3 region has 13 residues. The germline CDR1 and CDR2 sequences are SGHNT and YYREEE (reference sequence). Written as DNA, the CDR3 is TGTGCCAGCAGCGCTGCTAAAGATCAGCCCCAGCATTTT. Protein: CASSAAKDQPQHF.

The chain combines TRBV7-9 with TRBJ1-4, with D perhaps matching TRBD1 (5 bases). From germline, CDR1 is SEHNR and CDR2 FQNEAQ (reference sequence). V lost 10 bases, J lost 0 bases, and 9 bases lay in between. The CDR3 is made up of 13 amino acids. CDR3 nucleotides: TGTGCCACCTGGGGGGCAACTAATGAAAAACTGTTTTTT. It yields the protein CATWGATNEKLFF.

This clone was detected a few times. CDR3 nucleotide sequence: TGTGCCTCAACCGGACGGGTAACATCCTACAATGAGCAGTTCTTC. Its protein product is CASTGRVTSYNEQFF. The genes are TRBV30 and TRBJ2-1, with D unresolved. Between the trimmed V and J ends, which lost 7 bases and 1 base, there was a span of 17 bases. The CDR3 runs to 15 residues. Looked up from germline, CDR1 is GTSNPN and CDR2 is SVGIG (reference sequence).

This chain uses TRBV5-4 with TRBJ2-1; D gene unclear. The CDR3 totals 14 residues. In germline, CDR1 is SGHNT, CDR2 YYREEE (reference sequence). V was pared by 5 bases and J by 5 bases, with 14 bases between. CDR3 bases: TGTGCCAGCAGAACTCAGGACGGAGACAATGAGCAGTTCTTC. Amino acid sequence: CASRTQDGDNEQFF.

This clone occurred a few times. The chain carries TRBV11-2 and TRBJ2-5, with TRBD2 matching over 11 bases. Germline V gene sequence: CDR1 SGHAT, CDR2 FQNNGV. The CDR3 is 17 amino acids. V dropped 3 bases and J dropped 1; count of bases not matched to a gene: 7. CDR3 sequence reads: CASSLGTSGLSQETQYF. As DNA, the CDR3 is TGTGCCAGCAGCTTGGGGACTAGCGGCCTGAGCCAAGAGACCCAGTACTTC.

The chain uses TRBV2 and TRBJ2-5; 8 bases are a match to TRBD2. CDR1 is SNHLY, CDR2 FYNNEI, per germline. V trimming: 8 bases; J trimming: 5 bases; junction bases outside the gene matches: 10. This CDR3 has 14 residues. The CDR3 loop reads CASEDGGAQETQYF. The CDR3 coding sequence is TGTGCCAGCGAGGACGGGGGGGCCCAGGAGACCCAGTACTTC.

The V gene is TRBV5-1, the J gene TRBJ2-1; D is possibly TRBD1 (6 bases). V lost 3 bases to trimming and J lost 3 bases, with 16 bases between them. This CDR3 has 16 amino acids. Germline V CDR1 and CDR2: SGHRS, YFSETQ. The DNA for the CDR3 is TGCGCCAGCAGCTCCGCTCGGACAGCGCTCTACAATGAGCAGTTCTTC. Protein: CASSSARTALYNEQFF.

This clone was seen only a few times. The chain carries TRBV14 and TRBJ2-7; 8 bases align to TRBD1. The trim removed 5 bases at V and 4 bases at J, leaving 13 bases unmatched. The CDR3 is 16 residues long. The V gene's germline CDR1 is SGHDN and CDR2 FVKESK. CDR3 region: CASSSLLGQGNYEQYF. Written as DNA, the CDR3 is TGTGCCAGCAGCTCGTTGCTTGGACAGGGAAATTACGAGCAGTACTTC.

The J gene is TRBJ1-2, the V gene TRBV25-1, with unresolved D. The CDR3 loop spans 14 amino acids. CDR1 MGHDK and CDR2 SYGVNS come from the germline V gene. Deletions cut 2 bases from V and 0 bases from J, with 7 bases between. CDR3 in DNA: TGTGCCAGCAGTGAACTGGGATCTAACTATGGCTACACCTTC. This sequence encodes CASSELGSNYGYTF.

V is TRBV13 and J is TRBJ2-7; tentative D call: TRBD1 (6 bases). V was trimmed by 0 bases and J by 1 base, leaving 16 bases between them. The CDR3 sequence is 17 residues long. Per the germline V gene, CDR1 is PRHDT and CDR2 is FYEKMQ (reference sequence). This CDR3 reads CASSLGTTGFSSYEQYF. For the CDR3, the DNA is TGTGCCAGCAGCTTAGGCACAACAGGGTTCTCGTCCTACGAGCAGTACTTC.

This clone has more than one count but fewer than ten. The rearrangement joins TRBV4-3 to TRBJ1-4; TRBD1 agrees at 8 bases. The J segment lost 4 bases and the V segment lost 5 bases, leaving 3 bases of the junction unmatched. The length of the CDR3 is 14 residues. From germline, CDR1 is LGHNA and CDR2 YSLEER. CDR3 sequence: CASSSQGDNEKLFF. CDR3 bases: TGCGCCAGCAGCTCACAGGGGGATAATGAAAAACTGTTTTTT.

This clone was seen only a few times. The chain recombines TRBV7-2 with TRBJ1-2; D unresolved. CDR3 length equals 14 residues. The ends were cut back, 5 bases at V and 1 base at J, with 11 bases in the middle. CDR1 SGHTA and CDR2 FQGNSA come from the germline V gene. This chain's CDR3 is CASSAPWVNYGYTF. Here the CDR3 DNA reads TGTGCCAGCAGCGCCCCATGGGTTAACTATGGCTACACCTTC.

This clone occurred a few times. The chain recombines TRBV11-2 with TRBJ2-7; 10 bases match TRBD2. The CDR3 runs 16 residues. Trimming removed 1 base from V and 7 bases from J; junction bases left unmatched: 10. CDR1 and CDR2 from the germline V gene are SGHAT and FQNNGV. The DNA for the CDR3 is TGTGCCAGCAGCTTAGCGGGCCTAGCGGGAGCAAAAGAGCAGTACTTC. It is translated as CASSLAGLAGAKEQYF.

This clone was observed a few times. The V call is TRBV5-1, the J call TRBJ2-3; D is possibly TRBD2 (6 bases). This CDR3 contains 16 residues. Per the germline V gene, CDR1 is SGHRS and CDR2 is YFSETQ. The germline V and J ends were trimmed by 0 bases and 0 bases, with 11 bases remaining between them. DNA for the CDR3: TGCGCCAGCAGCTTGGCGACGGGAGCTAGCACAGATACGCAGTATTTT. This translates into CASSLATGASTDTQYF. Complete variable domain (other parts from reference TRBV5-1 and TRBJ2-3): KAGVTQTPRYLIKTRGQQVTLSCSPISGHRSVSWYQQTPGQGLQFLFEYFSETQRNKGNFPGRFSGRQFSNSRSEMNVSTLELGDSALYLCASSLATGASTDTQYFGPGTRLTVL.

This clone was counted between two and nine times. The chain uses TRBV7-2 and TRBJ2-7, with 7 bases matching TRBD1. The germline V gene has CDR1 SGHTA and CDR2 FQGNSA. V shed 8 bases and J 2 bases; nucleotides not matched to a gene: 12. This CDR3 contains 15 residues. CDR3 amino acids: CASRRDSLRPYEQYF. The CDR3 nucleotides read TGTGCCAGCCGACGGGACAGCCTCCGGCCCTACGAGCAGTACTTC.

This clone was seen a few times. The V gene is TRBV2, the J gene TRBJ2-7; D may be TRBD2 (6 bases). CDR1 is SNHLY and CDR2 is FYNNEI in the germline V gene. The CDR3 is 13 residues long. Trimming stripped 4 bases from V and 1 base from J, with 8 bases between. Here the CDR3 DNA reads TGTGCCAGCAGTGTGGGGGGATCCTACGAGCAGTACTTC. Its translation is CASSVGGSYEQYF.

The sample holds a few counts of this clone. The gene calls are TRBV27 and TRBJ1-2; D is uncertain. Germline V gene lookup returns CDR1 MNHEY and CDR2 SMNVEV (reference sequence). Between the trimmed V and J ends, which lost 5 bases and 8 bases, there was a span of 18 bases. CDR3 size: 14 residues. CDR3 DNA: TGTGCCAGCAGTCCTATGCCCGGGCCCCAGGGCTACACCTTC. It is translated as CASSPMPGPQGYTF.